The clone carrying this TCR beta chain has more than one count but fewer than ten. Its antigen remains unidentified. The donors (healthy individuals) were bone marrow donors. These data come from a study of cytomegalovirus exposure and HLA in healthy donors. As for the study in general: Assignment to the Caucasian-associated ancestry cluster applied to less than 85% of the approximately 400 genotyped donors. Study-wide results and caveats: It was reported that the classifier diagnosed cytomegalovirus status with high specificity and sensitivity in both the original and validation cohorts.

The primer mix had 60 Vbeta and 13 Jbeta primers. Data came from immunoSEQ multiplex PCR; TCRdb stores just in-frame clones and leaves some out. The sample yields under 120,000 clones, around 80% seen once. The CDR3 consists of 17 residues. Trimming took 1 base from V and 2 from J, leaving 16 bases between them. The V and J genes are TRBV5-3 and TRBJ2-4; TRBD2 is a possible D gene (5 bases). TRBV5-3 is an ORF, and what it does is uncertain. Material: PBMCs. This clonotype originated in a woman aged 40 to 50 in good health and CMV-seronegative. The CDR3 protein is CARSLLEREWSKNIQYF. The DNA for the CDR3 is TGTGCCAGAAGCTTGTTAGAAAGGGAGTGGTCCAAAAACATTCAGTACTTC.